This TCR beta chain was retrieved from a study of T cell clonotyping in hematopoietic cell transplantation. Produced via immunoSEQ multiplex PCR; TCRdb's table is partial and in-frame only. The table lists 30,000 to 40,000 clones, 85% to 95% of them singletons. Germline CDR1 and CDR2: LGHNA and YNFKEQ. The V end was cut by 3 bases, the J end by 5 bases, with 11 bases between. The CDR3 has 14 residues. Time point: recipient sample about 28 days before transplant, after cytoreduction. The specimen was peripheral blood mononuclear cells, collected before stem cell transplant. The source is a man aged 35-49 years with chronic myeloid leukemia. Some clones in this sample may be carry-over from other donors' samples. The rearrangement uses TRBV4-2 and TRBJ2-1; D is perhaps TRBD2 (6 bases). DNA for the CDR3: TGTGCCAGCAGCCAGCGGGGTTGGGACAATGAGCAGTTCTTC. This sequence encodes CASSQRGWDNEQFF.